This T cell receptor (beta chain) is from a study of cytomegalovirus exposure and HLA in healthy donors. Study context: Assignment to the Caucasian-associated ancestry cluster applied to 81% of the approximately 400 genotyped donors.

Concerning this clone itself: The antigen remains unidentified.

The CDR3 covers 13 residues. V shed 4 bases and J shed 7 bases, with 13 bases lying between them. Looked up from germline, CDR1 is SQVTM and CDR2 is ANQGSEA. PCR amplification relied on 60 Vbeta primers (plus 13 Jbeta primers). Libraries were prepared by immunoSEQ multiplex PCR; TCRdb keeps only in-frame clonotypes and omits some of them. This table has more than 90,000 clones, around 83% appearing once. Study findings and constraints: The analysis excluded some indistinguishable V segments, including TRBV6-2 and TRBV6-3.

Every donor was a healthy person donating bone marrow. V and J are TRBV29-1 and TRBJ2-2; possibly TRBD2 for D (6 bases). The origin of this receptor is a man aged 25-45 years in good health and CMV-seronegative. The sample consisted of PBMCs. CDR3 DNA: TGCAGCGTTGCGACGGGGGTGAACGGGGAGCTGTTTTTT. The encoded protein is CSVATGVNGELFF.